The next 23 T cell receptor beta chains were all read from a single sample in a study of CD8 T cells in ankylosing spondylitis (dated by TCRdb to about 2017). Preparation of the library involved 5' RACE. Instrument used: Illumina HiSeq 2500. TCRdb applied fastp at Q25 and MiXCR to the public reads, then kept only in-frame beta chains. Rows are unified per CDR3 protein, each entry keeping the most common DNA and genes. The sample data list about 240,000 distinct CDR3 sequences, and 8% to 9.5% of these were observed just once. The ten biggest clones cover around 7% of the sample. The sequenced sample consisted of blood, either unsorted or a sorted T cell fraction (not recorded which). These receptors all come from a male donor with ankylosing spondylitis or in good health (not recorded which).

There are many counts of this clonotype. The chain joins TRBV20-1 to TRBJ2-1; tentative D call: TRBD2 (6 bases). Germline V gene data show CDR1 as DFQATT and CDR2 as SNEGSKA (reference sequence). Trimming took off 1 base at V and 10 bases at J, with 11 bases between the two ends. CDR3 size: 12 residues. The CDR3: CSARGAAGEQFF. The CDR3 bases are TGCAGTGCTAGAGGAGCCGCGGGGGAGCAGTTCTTC.

CDR3 protein: CASSPEGYQETQYF. CDR3 DNA: TGTGCCAGCAGCCCCGAGGGGTACCAAGAGACCCAGTACTTC. V usage is TRBV7-2 and J usage is TRBJ2-5; the D call may be TRBD1 or TRBD2 (5 bases each). Germline loops: CDR1 SGHTA, CDR2 FQGNSA. CDR3 length: 14 amino acids. Deletions cut 5 bases from V and 0 bases from J, with 10 bases between.

This clonotype was counted at least ten times. The chain links TRBV7-2 to TRBJ2-7; 12 nucleotides match TRBD2. The CDR3 loop spans 16 amino acids. With V trimmed by 4 bases and J by 3 bases, 7 bases remained unmatched. In germline, CDR1 is SGHTA, CDR2 FQGNSA. The CDR3 sequence: CASSSWTSGAVYEQYF. CDR3 nucleotide sequence: TGTGCCAGCAGCTCCTGGACTAGCGGGGCCGTCTACGAGCAGTACTTC. The full variable domain, its missing parts supplied by reference TRBV7-2 and TRBJ2-7, is GAGVSQSPSNKVTEKGKDVELRCDPISGHTALYWYRQSLGQGLEFLIYFQGNSAPDKSGLPSDRFSAERTGGSVSTLTIQRTQQEDSAVYLCASSSWTSGAVYEQYFGPGTRLTVT.

This clonotype has ten or more counts. The V gene is TRBV14, the J gene TRBJ1-2; perhaps TRBD1 as D (5 bases). Germline V gene sequence: CDR1 SGHDN, CDR2 FVKESK. The CDR3 is made up of 13 amino acids. V was shortened by 1 base and J by 8 bases, with 11 bases between the two germline ends. The CDR3 is CASSQVGTHGYTF. The CDR3 coding sequence is TGTGCCAGCAGCCAAGTGGGGACCCACGGCTACACCTTC.

This clonotype was seen repeatedly, ten times or more. V is TRBV9 and J is TRBJ1-5; D not certain. This CDR3 spans 15 amino acids. Trimming pared 0 bases from V and 2 bases from J, leaving 9 bases between. Germline V CDR1 and CDR2: SGDLS, YYNGEE. CDR3 sequence: CASSVEGNGNQPQHF. The DNA of the CDR3 is TGTGCCAGCAGCGTAGAAGGGAATGGCAATCAGCCCCAGCATTTT.

This clonotype was seen a few times. The chain uses TRBV12-3 or TRBV12-4 and TRBJ2-1, with 14 bases matching TRBD2. There are 16 residues in the CDR3. J gave up 12 bases and V 5 bases, and 12 bases lay outside the gene matches. The CDR3 nucleotides read TGTGCCAGCAGTCTCTATGGGACTAGCGGGGGCAGGGGGCAGTTCTTC. Residues: CASSLYGTSGGRGQFF.

This clonotype was recorded at least ten times. This chain joins TRBV20-1 and TRBJ2-1; a possible D gene is TRBD1 (5 bases). CDR1 and CDR2 from the germline V gene are DFQATT and SNEGSKA (reference sequence). This CDR3 is 18 amino acids long. With 4 bases removed from V and 3 bases from J, the gap between germline ends came to 25 bases. In DNA, the CDR3 is TGCAGTGCTACTTACCTGGGGCGAGGCCATTGGGGCTACAATGAGCAGTTCTTC. Its protein is CSATYLGRGHWGYNEQFF.

At least ten counts were recorded for this clonotype. This chain uses TRBV7-2 with TRBJ1-1; D unresolved. Germline lookup yields CDR1 SGHTA and CDR2 FQGNSA. V was trimmed by 1 base and J by 2 bases, leaving 8 bases between them. The CDR3 is 14 amino acids. The CDR3 region is CASSLVRPNTEAFF. DNA for the CDR3: TGTGCCAGCAGCTTAGTCCGGCCAAACACTGAAGCTTTCTTT.

This clonotype occurred many times. The chain couples TRBV6-2 or TRBV6-3 to TRBJ1-6; 7 bases line up with TRBD1. The CDR3 runs to 16 residues. Germline CDR1 is MNHEY and CDR2 is SVGEGT. The trim removed 6 bases at V and 7 bases at J, leaving 12 bases unmatched. CDR3 bases: TGTGCCAGCAGACCCGGGACAGTCGGCATGAATTCACCCCTCCACTTT. This encodes CASRPGTVGMNSPLHF.

This clonotype was recorded at least ten times. The V call is TRBV5-8, the J call TRBJ1-1, with D possibly being TRBD1 (6 bases). The CDR3 has 15 residues. From germline, CDR1 is SGHTS and CDR2 YDEGEE. Trimming left V 1 base short and J 3 bases short, with 13 bases between. CDR3 DNA: TGTGCCAGCAGCTTGCAGGGGTTTTTGGACACTGAAGCTTTCTTT. This gives the protein CASSLQGFLDTEAFF. Using reference TRBV5-8 and TRBJ1-1 for the parts outside the CDR3, the full variable domain is EAGVTQSPTHLIKTRGQQATLRCSPISGHTSVYWYQQALGLGLQFLLWYDEGEERNRGNFPPRFSGRQFPNYSSELNVNALELEDSALYLCASSLQGFLDTEAFFGQGTRLTVV.

Concerning this clonotype itself: This may come from a read error, since a much larger clone is one base off. This chain uses TRBV7-3 with TRBJ2-7; D remains ambiguous. Per the germline V gene, CDR1 is SGHTA and CDR2 is FQGTGA. This CDR3 is built from 13 residues. CDR3 amino acids: CASSLKPSSEQYF. The CDR3, as DNA: TGTGCCAGCAGCTTAAAGCCCTCCTCCGAGCAGTACTTC.

This chain uses TRBV7-9 with TRBJ1-2; TRBD1 aligns across 8 bases. This CDR3 is 15 amino acids long. V shed 2 bases and J 4 bases; nucleotides not matched to a gene: 6. Germline CDR1 reads SEHNR; CDR2 reads FQNEAQ (reference sequence). This chain's CDR3 is CASSLKQGDIYGYTF. The CDR3 coding sequence is TGTGCCAGCAGCTTAAAACAGGGGGATATCTATGGCTACACCTTC.

This clonotype was detected only a few times. The CDR3 bases are TGTGCCAGCAGCTTGACTAGCGATCACACCGGGGAGCTGTTTTTT. The encoded protein is CASSLTSDHTGELFF. The V gene is TRBV5-5, the J gene TRBJ2-2, with 7 positions matching TRBD2. Per germline, CDR1 SGHKS and CDR2 YYEKEE (reference sequence). The CDR3 extends over 15 amino acids. V was pared by 1 base and J by 3 bases, with 3 bases of the junction left unmatched.

This clonotype appeared a few times. The chain recombines TRBV20-1 with TRBJ2-5; 11 bases are a match to TRBD1. This CDR3 is 16 amino acids long. Unmatched junction bases numbered 9, after V lost 1 base and J lost 5 bases. The germline gives CDR1 DFQATT, CDR2 SNEGSKA (reference sequence). CDR3: CSARVHGQGAQETQYF. Written as DNA, the CDR3 is TGCAGTGCTAGAGTCCATGGACAGGGGGCGCAGGAGACCCAGTACTTC.

This clonotype was seen a few times. The genes are TRBV29-1 and TRBJ2-5, with 10 bases matching TRBD1. Germline V gene lookup returns CDR1 SQVTM and CDR2 ANQGSEA. The junction had 3 bases not matched to a gene; V was cut back by 5 bases and J by 3 bases. The length of the CDR3 is 13 residues. Here the CDR3 reads CSVWDRGEETQYF. The CDR3 DNA follows: TGCAGCGTTTGGGACAGGGGTGAAGAGACCCAGTACTTC.

This clonotype was seen many times. For the CDR3, the DNA is TGTGCCAGCAGTTGGAATACCGGGATGGCTTTCTTT. Its protein is CASSWNTGMAFF. The J gene is TRBJ1-1, the V gene TRBV12-3 or TRBV12-4; D ambiguous. The length of the CDR3 is 12 residues. Deletions cut 4 bases from V and 11 bases from J, with 14 bases between.

The chain has TRBV11-2 and TRBJ1-3; D gene uncertain. The CDR3 consists of 13 residues. V dropped 0 bases and J dropped 6 bases, with 6 bases sitting between them. Germline V gene lookup returns CDR1 SGHAT and CDR2 FQNNGV. CDR3: CASSLELLNTIYF. The CDR3 DNA reads as TGTGCCAGCAGCTTAGAGTTATTAAACACCATATATTTT. The variable domain in full, with the rest retrieved from reference TRBV11-2 and TRBJ1-3, is EAGVAQSPRYKIIEKRQSVAFWCNPISGHATLYWYQQILGQGPKLLIQFQNNGVVDDSQLPKDRFSAERLKGVDSTLKIQPAKLEDSAVYLCASSLELLNTIYFGEGSWLTVV.

Ten or more counts support this clonotype. Here the CDR3 DNA reads TGTGCCAGCAGCTTGACTTTAGCCGGGGAGCTGTTTTTT. Its protein is CASSLTLAGELFF. The V call is TRBV5-5, the J call TRBJ2-2, with D uncertain. V was trimmed by 1 base and J by 6 bases, leaving 7 bases between them. The V gene's germline CDR1 is SGHKS and CDR2 YYEKEE (reference sequence). The CDR3 has 13 residues.

This clonotype has at least ten counts. This chain's CDR3 is CASLSGFDNNEQFF. In DNA form, the CDR3 reads TGTGCCAGCCTTTCAGGGTTCGACAACAATGAGCAGTTCTTC. The chain is built from TRBV6-2 or TRBV6-3 and TRBJ2-1; weak D call: TRBD1 (5 bases). Per the germline V gene, CDR1 is MNHEY and CDR2 is SVGEGT. V lost 8 bases and J lost 5, with 16 bases in between. The CDR3 loop spans 14 amino acids.

This clonotype was recorded at least ten times. The chain recombines TRBV7-2 with TRBJ2-7, with 9 nucleotides matching TRBD1. The CDR3 spans 17 residues. Trimming cost V 5 bases and J 4 bases; bases outside gene matches: 15. Germline V gene lookup returns CDR1 SGHTA and CDR2 FQGNSA. DNA for the CDR3: TGTGCCAGCAGCCCCCGTTCACGGGGGACAGGGCTTTACGAGCAGTACTTC. Protein: CASSPRSRGTGLYEQYF. Combining the CDR3 with reference TRBV7-2 and TRBJ2-7 gives the whole variable domain GAGVSQSPSNKVTEKGKDVELRCDPISGHTALYWYRQSLGQGLEFLIYFQGNSAPDKSGLPSDRFSAERTGGSVSTLTIQRTQQEDSAVYLCASSPRSRGTGLYEQYFGPGTRLTVT.

This clonotype was counted at least ten times. This chain links TRBV6-2 or TRBV6-3 with TRBJ1-2; weak D call: TRBD1 (6 bases). CDR1 MNHEY and CDR2 SVGEGT come from the germline V gene. With 6 bases removed from V and 8 bases from J, the gap between germline ends came to 16 bases. This CDR3 contains 13 residues. DNA of the CDR3: TGTGCCAGCAGCCCTGGGACAACCCTCGGCTACACCTTC. Translation gives CASSPGTTLGYTF.

In its sample, this clonotype was seen many times. The CDR3, as DNA: TGCAGCGTTGAAGGTGGGACAGGGGTGAACACTGAAGCTTTCTTT. Encoded protein: CSVEGGTGVNTEAFF. V usage is TRBV29-1 and J usage is TRBJ1-1; 10 nucleotides agree with TRBD1. The CDR3 extends over 15 amino acids. V was pared by 1 base and J by 0 bases, with 2 bases of the junction left unmatched. The germline CDR1 and CDR2 sequences are SQVTM and ANQGSEA.

The genes are TRBV7-8 and TRBJ1-5; 10 bases are a match to TRBD1. The CDR3 covers 19 residues. Germline-derived CDR1 and CDR2 are SGHVS and FQNEAQ. The J segment lost 7 bases and the V segment lost 5 bases, leaving 20 bases of the junction unmatched. CDR3 protein: CASSQGIRQGAGHRQPQHF. CDR3 nucleotide sequence: TGTGCCAGCAGCCAGGGGATAAGACAGGGGGCAGGGCATAGGCAGCCCCAGCATTTT.